The clone carrying this T cell receptor beta chain was counted a few times. No antigen is known for it. Sequencing used immunoSEQ multiplex PCR; TCRdb keeps in-frame clones, though not all of them. The sample lists around 75,000 clones, more than 75% occurring once. The CDR3 runs 13 residues. Germline V lookup: CDR1 MNHEY, CDR2 SVGAGI. Trimming left V 6 bases short and J 0 bases short, with 9 bases between. The data are from a study of T cell responses to AZD1222 COVID-19 vaccine. Study summary: Combined were second doses at about 4 or about 12 weeks. Points from the study as a whole: All repertoire sampling was performed exclusively after the peak T cell response. Epitopes outside B.1.351 and B.1.1.7 mutated regions reportedly drew nearly half of spike TCRs. Most donors were white British and more were female, and clonal diversity was possibly underestimated.

V usage is TRBV6-5 and J usage is TRBJ2-7; D ambiguous. Material: peripheral blood, obtained on day 0 of AZD1222 vaccination. The clonotype comes from an adult in good health. CDR3 in DNA: TGTGCCAGCAGCGTCAGCTACTCCTACGAGCAGTACTTC. Translating it yields CASSVSYSYEQYF.